The entry below gives a single T cell receptor beta chain sequence along with its context. Its matching antigen is unknown. With the read ending 3 residues before the CDR3 end, the germline J gene is used to fill in that end. The CDR3 contains 12 residues. Between the trimmed V and J ends, which lost 4 bases and 7 bases, there was a span of 11 bases. From germline, CDR1 is GTSNPN and CDR2 SVGIG (reference sequence). These data belong to a study of T cells in women clearing cervical HPV infection. About the research overall: For cases, blood was sampled a median around 150 days after lesion detection, interquartile range roughly 80 to 200 days. Only a few women had HLA typing results available.

General observations from the study: Unknown T-cell numbers per sample may underlie the richness differences.

TCRdb keeps only in-frame clones here, not all; method: immunoSEQ multiplex PCR. Its table records tens of thousands of clones. Sequencing was performed on blood buffy coat. The source of this sequence is a woman between 18 and 69 years old with a cervical HPV16 infection that either progressed to CIN3+ or cleared (not recorded which). V gene TRBV30 combines with J gene TRBJ2-1; D may be TRBD1 (6 bases). The CDR3 loop reads CAWKRQGNEQFF. The DNA read from the CDR3 is TGTGCCTGGAAGCGCCAGGGGAATGAG.